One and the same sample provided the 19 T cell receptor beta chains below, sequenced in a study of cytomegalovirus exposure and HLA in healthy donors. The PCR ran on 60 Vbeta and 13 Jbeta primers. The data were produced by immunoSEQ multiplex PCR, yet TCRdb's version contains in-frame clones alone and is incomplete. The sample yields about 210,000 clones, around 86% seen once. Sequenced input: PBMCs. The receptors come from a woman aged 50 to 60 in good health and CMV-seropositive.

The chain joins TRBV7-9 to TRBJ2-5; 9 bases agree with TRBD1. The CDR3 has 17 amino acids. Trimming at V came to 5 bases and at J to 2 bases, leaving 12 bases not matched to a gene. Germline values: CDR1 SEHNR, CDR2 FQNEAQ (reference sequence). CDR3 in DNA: TGTGCCAGCAGCACCCCCGACCGGGACAGGGTTCAAGAGACCCAGTACTTC. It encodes CASSTPDRDRVQETQYF.

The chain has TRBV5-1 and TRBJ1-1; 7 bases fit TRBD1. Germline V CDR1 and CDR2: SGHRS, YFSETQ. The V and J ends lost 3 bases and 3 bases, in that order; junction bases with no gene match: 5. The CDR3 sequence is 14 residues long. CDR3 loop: CASSSIDRDTEAFF. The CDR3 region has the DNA TGCGCCAGCAGCTCTATAGACAGGGACACTGAAGCTTTCTTT.

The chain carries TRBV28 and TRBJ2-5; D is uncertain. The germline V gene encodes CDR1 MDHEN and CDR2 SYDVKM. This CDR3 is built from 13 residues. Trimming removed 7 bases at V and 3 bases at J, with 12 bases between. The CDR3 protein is CASKMRFKETQYF. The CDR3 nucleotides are TGTGCCAGCAAAATGAGGTTTAAAGAGACCCAGTACTTC.

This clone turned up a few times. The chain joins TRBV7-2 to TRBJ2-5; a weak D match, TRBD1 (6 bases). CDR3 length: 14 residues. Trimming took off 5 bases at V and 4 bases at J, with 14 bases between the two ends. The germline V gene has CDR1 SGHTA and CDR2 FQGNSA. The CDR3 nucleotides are TGTGCCAGCAGCCGCAACAGGGTAGGAGAGACCCAGTACTTC. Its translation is CASSRNRVGETQYF.

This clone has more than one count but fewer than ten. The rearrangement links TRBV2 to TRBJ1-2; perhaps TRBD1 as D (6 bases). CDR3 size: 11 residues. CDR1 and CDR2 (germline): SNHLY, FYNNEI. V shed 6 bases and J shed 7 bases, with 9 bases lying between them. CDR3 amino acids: CASRMDSGYTF. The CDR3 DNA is TGTGCCAGCAGGATGGACAGTGGCTACACCTTC.

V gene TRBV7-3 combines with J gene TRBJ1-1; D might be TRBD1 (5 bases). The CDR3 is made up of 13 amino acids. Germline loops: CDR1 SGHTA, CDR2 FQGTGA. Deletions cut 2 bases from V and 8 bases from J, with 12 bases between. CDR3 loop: CASSLDWAGEAFF. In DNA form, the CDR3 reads TGTGCCAGCAGCTTAGACTGGGCAGGGGAAGCTTTCTTT.

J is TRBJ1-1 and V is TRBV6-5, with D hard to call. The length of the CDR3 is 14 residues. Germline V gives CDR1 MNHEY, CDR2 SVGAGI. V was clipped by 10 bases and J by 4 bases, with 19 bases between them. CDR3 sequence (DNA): TGTGCCACCCTGGGGTTGGCGAGGGTCACTGAAGCTTTCTTT. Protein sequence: CATLGLARVTEAFF.

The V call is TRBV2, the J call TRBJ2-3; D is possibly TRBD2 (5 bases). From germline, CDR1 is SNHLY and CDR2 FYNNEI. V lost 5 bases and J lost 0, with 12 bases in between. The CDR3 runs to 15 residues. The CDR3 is CASSLRASSTDTQYF. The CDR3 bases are TGTGCCAGCAGTTTGAGGGCGTCTAGCACAGATACGCAGTATTTT. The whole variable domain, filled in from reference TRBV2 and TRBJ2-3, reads EPEVTQTPSHQVTQMGQEVILRCVPISNHLYFYWYRQILGQKVEFLVSFYNNEISEKSEIFDDQFSVERPDGSNFTLKIRSTKLEDSAMYFCASSLRASSTDTQYFGPGTRLTVL.

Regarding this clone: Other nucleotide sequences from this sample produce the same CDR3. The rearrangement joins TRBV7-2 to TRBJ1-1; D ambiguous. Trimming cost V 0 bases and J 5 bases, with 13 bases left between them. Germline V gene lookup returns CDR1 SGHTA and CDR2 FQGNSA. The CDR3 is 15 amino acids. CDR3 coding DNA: TGTGCCAGCAGCTTAGCGGGCGGGGTTGGTACTGAAGCTTTCTTT. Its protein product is CASSLAGGVGTEAFF.

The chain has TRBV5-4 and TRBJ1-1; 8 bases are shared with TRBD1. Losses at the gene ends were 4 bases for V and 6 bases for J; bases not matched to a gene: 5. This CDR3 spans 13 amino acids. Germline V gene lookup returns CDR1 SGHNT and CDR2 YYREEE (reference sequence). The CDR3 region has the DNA TGTGCCAGCAGCCCCGGACAGGGCGCTGAAGCTTTCTTT. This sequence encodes CASSPGQGAEAFF.

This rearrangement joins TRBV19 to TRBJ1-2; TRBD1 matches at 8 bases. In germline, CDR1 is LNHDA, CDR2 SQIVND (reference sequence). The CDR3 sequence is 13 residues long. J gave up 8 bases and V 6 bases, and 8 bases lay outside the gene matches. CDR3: CASSRDRLLGYTF. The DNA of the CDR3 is TGTGCCAGTAGCAGGGACAGGCTGCTGGGCTACACCTTC.

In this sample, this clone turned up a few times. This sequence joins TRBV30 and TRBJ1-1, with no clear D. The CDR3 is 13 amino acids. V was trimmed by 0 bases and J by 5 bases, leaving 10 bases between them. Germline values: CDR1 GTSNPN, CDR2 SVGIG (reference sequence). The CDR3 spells CAWSVSGGTEAFF. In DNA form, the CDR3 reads TGTGCCTGGAGTGTATCGGGTGGGACTGAAGCTTTCTTT.

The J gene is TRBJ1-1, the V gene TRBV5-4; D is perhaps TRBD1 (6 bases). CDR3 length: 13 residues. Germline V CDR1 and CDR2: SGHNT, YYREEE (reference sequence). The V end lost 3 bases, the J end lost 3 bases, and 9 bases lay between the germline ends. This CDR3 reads CASSSNRDTEAFF. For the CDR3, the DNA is TGTGCCAGCAGCTCAAACAGGGACACTGAAGCTTTCTTT.

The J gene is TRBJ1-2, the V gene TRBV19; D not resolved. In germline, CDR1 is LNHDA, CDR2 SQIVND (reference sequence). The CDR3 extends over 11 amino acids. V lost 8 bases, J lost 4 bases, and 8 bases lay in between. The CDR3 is CASRIGYGYTF. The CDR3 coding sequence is TGTGCCAGTCGAATCGGCTATGGCTACACCTTC. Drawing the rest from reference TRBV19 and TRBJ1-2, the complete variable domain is DGGITQSPKYLFRKEGQNVTLSCEQNLNHDAMYWYRQDPGQGLRLIYYSQIVNDFQKGDIAEGYSVSREKKESFPLTVTSAQKNPTAFYLCASRIGYGYTFGSGTRLTVV.

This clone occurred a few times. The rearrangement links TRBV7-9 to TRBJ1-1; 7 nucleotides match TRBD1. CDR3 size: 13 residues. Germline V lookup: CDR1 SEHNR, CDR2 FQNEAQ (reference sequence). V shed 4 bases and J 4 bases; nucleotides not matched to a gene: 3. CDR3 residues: CASSSYRGTEAFF. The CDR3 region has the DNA TGTGCCAGCAGCTCCTACAGGGGCACTGAAGCTTTCTTT.

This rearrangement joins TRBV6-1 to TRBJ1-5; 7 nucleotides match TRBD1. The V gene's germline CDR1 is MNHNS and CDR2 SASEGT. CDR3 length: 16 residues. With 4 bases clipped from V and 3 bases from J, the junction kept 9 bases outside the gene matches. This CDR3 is CASSGGKTGNNQPQHF. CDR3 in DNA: TGTGCCAGCAGTGGGGGGAAGACAGGGAACAATCAGCCCCAGCATTTT.

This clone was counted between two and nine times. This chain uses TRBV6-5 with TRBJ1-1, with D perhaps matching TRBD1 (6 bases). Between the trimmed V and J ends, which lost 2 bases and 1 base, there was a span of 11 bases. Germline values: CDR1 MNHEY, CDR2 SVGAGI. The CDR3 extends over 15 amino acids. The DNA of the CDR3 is TGTGCCAGCAGTTACCAGACAGGAGAGAACACTGAAGCTTTCTTT. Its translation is CASSYQTGENTEAFF.

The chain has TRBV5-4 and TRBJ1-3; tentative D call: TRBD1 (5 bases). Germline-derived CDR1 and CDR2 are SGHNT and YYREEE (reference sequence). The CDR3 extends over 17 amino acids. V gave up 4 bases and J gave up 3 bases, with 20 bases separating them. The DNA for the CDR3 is TGTGCCAGCAGCCCTCGGGGCGGGGCAGTGGGTGGAAACACCATATATTTT. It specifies CASSPRGGAVGGNTIYF.

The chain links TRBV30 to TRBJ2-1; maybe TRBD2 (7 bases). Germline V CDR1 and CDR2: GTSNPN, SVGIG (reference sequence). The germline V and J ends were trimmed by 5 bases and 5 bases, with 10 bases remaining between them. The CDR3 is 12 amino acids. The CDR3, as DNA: TGTGCCTGGGAGGGGGGGGACAATGAGCAGTTCTTC. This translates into CAWEGGDNEQFF.